Detailed here is one T cell receptor (beta chain). Libraries were prepared by immunoSEQ multiplex PCR; TCRdb keeps only in-frame clonotypes and omits some of them. This table has about 150,000 clones, about 94% appearing once. The data originate from a study of control samples from healthy donors and cancer patients. V lost 9 bases and J 0 bases, leaving 6 bases between the germline ends. Germline V lookup: CDR1 WNHNN, CDR2 SYGVQD (reference sequence). This CDR3 region has 12 residues. The TCR was taken from a man aged 50-59 years in good health. The chain carries TRBV10-1 and TRBJ1-5; D remains ambiguous. The sequencing input was blood. The CDR3 spells CARGSSNQPQHF. CDR3 DNA sequence: TGCGCCAGAGGATCTAGCAATCAGCCCCAGCATTTT.